The 10 T cell receptor beta chains reported below all come from one sample, sequenced in a study of T cells in Graves' hyperthyroidism and ophthalmopathy. RNA transcripts provided the source from which TCR beta CDR3 regions were amplified. HTBI primers drove first-round RT-PCR of the TCR CDR3. In TCRdb, the multiplex PCR reads were re-called with MiXCR into one record per CDR3 protein. The sample has approximately 250,000 distinct CDR3 sequences, more than 20% seen once; the top ten hold 35%. The specimen sequenced was blood. The receptors were gathered from a woman aged 40 to 50 with Graves' ophthalmopathy.

This clonotype has a count of ten or more. J is TRBJ1-6 and V is TRBV4-2, with a weak D call TRBD1 (6 bases). This CDR3 comprises 15 residues. Between the trimmed V and J ends, which lost 2 bases and 9 bases, there was a span of 14 bases. Germline V gene data show CDR1 as LGHNA and CDR2 as YNFKEQ. DNA of the CDR3: TGTGCCAGCAGCCAAACCAGGGGTTTTGGTTCACCCCTCCACTTT. This codes for CASSQTRGFGSPLHF.

Many counts were recorded for this clonotype. The chain joins TRBV7-8 to TRBJ2-5; D gene ambiguous. The CDR3 consists of 14 residues. V dropped 7 bases and J dropped 2 bases, with 14 bases sitting between them. Germline V lookup: CDR1 SGHVS, CDR2 FQNEAQ. The CDR3 region has the DNA TGTGCCAGCAAGGCCGGTGGAAGGCAAGAGACCCAGTACTTC. Amino acid sequence: CASKAGGRQETQYF.

The chain is built from TRBV6-1 and TRBJ1-5; weak D call: TRBD1 (5 bases). Trimming took off 8 bases at V and 4 bases at J, with 15 bases between the two ends. Germline V gives CDR1 MNHNS, CDR2 SASEGT. The CDR3 length is 14 residues. The CDR3 loop is CASLGEGSNQPQHF. CDR3 bases: TGTGCCAGCTTGGGGGAGGGGTCAAATCAGCCCCAGCATTTT.

This clonotype has a count of ten or more. The genes are TRBV19 and TRBJ1-1; D perhaps matches TRBD1 (5 bases). V was cut by 4 bases and J by 0 bases, with 15 bases left in between. CDR1 LNHDA and CDR2 SQIVND come from the germline V gene (reference sequence). The CDR3 extends over 16 amino acids. The CDR3, as DNA: TGTGCCAGTAGTACCCCCACCGGGACGGTGAACACTGAAGCTTTCTTT. Amino acid sequence: CASSTPTGTVNTEAFF. Complete variable domain (other parts from reference TRBV19 and TRBJ1-1): DGGITQSPKYLFRKEGQNVTLSCEQNLNHDAMYWYRQDPGQGLRLIYYSQIVNDFQKGDIAEGYSVSREKKESFPLTVTSAQKNPTAFYLCASSTPTGTVNTEAFFGQGTRLTVV.

This rearrangement joins TRBV11-2 to TRBJ2-5; D may correspond to TRBD1 or TRBD2 (5 bases each). The CDR3 runs to 17 residues. V was trimmed by 6 bases and J by 5 bases, leaving 25 bases between them. Germline CDR1 SGHAT, CDR2 FQNNGV. For the CDR3, the DNA is TGTGCCAGCAGTTACTCAACCTGGGCAGGGACGCGGGAGACCCAGTACTTC. Its translation is CASSYSTWAGTRETQYF. Full variable domain (missing parts from reference TRBV11-2 and TRBJ2-5): EAGVAQSPRYKIIEKRQSVAFWCNPISGHATLYWYQQILGQGPKLLIQFQNNGVVDDSQLPKDRFSAERLKGVDSTLKIQPAKLEDSAVYLCASSYSTWAGTRETQYFGPGTRLLVL.

This clonotype has ten or more counts. The rearrangement uses TRBV11-2 and TRBJ2-6; 10 bases are a match to TRBD1. Germline values: CDR1 SGHAT, CDR2 FQNNGV. Germline trimming cut 4 bases from V and 0 bases from J; bases unmatched to any gene: 3. The CDR3 contains 17 residues. The CDR3 coding sequence is TGTGCCAGCAGCTACGGGACAGGGGTCTCTGGGGCCAACGTCCTGACTTTC. Amino acids: CASSYGTGVSGANVLTF.

The rearrangement uses TRBV6-2 or TRBV6-3 and TRBJ2-2, with 7 nucleotides matching TRBD1. Germline loops: CDR1 MNHEY, CDR2 SVGEGT. With 7 bases clipped from V and 3 bases from J, the junction kept 11 bases outside the gene matches. The length of the CDR3 is 16 residues. The CDR3 is CASTAIGGYHTGELFF. The CDR3, as DNA: TGTGCCAGCACCGCAATAGGGGGCTATCACACCGGGGAGCTGTTTTTT.

This clonotype was observed many times. The chain uses TRBV29-1 and TRBJ1-2; D ambiguous. There are 15 residues in the CDR3. V lost 3 bases to trimming and J lost 4 bases, with 18 bases between them. Germline V lookup: CDR1 SQVTM, CDR2 ANQGSEA. The CDR3 DNA sequence: TGCAGCGTTGACGGAGGCGGTGGCGGATCCTATGGCTACACCTTC. This gives the protein CSVDGGGGGSYGYTF.

This clonotype was seen many times. The chain carries TRBV27 and TRBJ2-5; 7 bases map to TRBD2. V lost 5 bases and J lost 5; bases outside the gene matches: 11. Germline V gene data show CDR1 as MNHEY and CDR2 as SMNVEV (reference sequence). The CDR3 totals 15 residues. This CDR3 reads CASSHLGGDWETQYF. CDR3 bases: TGTGCCAGCAGTCACCTTGGGGGGGATTGGGAGACCCAGTACTTC.

Many counts were recorded for this clonotype. V usage is TRBV20-1 and J usage is TRBJ1-1; D gene ambiguous. V was shortened by 5 bases and J by 1 base, with 11 bases between the two germline ends. Per germline, CDR1 DFQATT and CDR2 SNEGSKA (reference sequence). The CDR3 extends over 13 amino acids. In DNA form, the CDR3 reads TGCAGTGCTGTGGCGGAGACGAACACTGAAGCTTTCTTT. The encoded protein is CSAVAETNTEAFF.